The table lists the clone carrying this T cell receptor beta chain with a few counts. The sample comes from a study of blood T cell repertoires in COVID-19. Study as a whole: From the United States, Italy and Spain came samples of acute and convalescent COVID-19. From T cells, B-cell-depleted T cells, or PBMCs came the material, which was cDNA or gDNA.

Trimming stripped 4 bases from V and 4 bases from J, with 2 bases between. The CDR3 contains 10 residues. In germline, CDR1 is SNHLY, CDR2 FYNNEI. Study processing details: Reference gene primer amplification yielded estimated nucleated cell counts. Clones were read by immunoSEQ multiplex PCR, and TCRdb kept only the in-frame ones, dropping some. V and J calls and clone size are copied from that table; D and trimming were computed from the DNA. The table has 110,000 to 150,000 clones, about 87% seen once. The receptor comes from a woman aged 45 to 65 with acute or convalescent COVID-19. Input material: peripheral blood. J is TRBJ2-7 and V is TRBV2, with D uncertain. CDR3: CASSAYEQYF. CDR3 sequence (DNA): TGTGCCAGCAGTGCTTACGAGCAGTACTTC.